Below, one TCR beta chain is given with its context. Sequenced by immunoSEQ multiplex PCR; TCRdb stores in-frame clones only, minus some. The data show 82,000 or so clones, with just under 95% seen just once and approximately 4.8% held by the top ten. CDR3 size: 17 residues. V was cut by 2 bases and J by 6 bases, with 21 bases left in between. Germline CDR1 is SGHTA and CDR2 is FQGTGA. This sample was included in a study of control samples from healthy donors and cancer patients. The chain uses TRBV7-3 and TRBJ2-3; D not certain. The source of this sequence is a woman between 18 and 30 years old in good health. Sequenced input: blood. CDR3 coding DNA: TGTGCCAGCAGCTTAGGTCTCGGTGTCCCGGTCTCGGATACGCAGTATTTT. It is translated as CASSLGLGVPVSDTQYF.